This TCR beta chain appears in the sequencing data of a study of T cell responses to AZD1222 COVID-19 vaccine. General study results and limits: Spike-specific TCR breadth rose after two AZD1222 doses, and depth rose as well. Nearly half of spike-specific TCRs reportedly target unmutated variant regions. Just a handful of people given AZD1222 tested seropositive at baseline.

The CDR3 length is 19 residues. Germline V gene data show CDR1 as SGDLS and CDR2 as YYNGEE. V was clipped by 0 bases and J by 4 bases, with 25 bases between them. On this clone: Its antigen is undetermined.

Method: immunoSEQ multiplex PCR; TCRdb's copy keeps in-frame clones and lacks some. The sample contains 130,000 or so clones, approximately 91% of which appear only once. V gene TRBV9 combines with J gene TRBJ1-2, with D maybe TRBD1 (6 bases). The material sequenced was peripheral blood, taken 28 days after the second AZD1222 dose. This clonotype originated in an adult who received the AZD1222 COVID-19 vaccine. CDR3 coding DNA: TGTGCCAGCAGCGTAGACAGGGCGCCAGGGGCCAGGAGCGGCTATGGCTACACCTTC. It codes for CASSVDRAPGARSGYGYTF.